This record concerns one TCR beta chain sequence. The assay was immunoSEQ multiplex PCR, and TCRdb's table has in-frame clones only and misses some. The sample contains about 67,000 clones, about nine tenths of which appear only once. The data belong to a study of T cell changes during pregnancy in multiple sclerosis. Trimming took off 3 bases at V and 1 base at J, with 6 bases between the two ends. Looked up from germline, CDR1 is SSHAT and CDR2 is FNYEAQ (reference sequence). This CDR3 contains 13 residues. The TCR sequence derives from a female donor with multiple sclerosis, enrolled in a pregnancy study. The material sequenced was peripheral blood, taken in the first trimester of pregnancy. The chain uses TRBV7-7 and TRBJ1-1; D is undetermined. The CDR3 region has the DNA TGTGCCAGCAGCTTCAGTCAGAACACTGAAGCTTTCTTT. Translation gives CASSFSQNTEAFF.